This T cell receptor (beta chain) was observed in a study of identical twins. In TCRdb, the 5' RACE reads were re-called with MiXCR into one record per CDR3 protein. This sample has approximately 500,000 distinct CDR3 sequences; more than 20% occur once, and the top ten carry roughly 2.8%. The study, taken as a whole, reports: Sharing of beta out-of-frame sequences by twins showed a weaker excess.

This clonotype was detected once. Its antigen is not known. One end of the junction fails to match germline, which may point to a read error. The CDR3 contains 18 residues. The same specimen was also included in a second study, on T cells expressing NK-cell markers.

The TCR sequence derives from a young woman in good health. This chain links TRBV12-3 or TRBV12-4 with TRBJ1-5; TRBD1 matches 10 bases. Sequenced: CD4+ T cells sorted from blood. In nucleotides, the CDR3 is TGTACCAGCAGACTAGCAGACAGGGGGCGGCTTCGCAATCAGCCCCAGCATTTT. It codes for CTSRLADRGRLRNQPQHF.